Below, one T cell receptor (beta chain) is given with its context. The record originates from a study of blood T cell repertoires in COVID-19. Across the whole study: Material from acute and convalescent COVID-19 was sourced from the United States, Italy and Spain.

Germline CDR1 and CDR2: MDHEN and SYDVKM. The CDR3 consists of 12 residues. With 11 bases removed from V and 7 bases from J, the gap between germline ends came to 17 bases. As originally analysed: Quantification of nucleated cells was approximated via reference gene primer amplification. Sequenced by immunoSEQ multiplex PCR; TCRdb stores in-frame clones only, minus some. That table furnishes V, J and clone size, whereas the DNA furnished D and trimming. The sample consists of about 300,000 clones, about 87% of them appearing once. The V gene is TRBV28, the J gene TRBJ2-5, with D maybe TRBD1 (6 bases). Material for sequencing was peripheral blood. The TCR was taken from a woman aged 25-40 years who had recovered from COVID-19. The CDR3 here is CASKGERGTQYF. The CDR3 DNA follows: TGTGCCTCAAAGGGGGAAAGGGGGACCCAGTACTTC. Full variable domain (remainder filled in from reference TRBV28 and TRBJ2-5): DVKVTQSSRYLVKRTGEKVFLECVQDMDHENMFWYRQDPGLGLRLIYFSYDVKMKEKGDIPEGYSVSREKKERFSLILESASTNQTSMYLCASKGERGTQYFGPGTRLLVL.